The TCR beta chain under discussion was sequenced for a study of T cell responses to AZD1222 COVID-19 vaccine. The overall study: Second-dose intervals of approximately 4 or approximately 12 weeks were pooled. Study-wide findings and caveats: Clonal diversity was possibly underestimated, and the donors were mostly white British, with more females.

The CDR3 extends over 13 amino acids. Germline V gene sequence: CDR1 MDHEN, CDR2 SYDVKM. Trimming left V 6 bases short and J 1 base short, with 9 bases between. On this clone: Its antigen remains unidentified.

Using immunoSEQ multiplex PCR, the repertoire was profiled, and TCRdb retains in-frame clones only, with some absent. This table has roughly 150,000 clones, roughly 84% appearing once. The chain is built from TRBV28 and TRBJ1-1, with unresolved D. Sequences were derived from peripheral blood, sampled on day 0 of AZD1222 vaccination. The TCR comes from an adult in good health. Here the CDR3 reads CASSVKWNTEAFF. DNA for the CDR3: TGTGCCAGCAGCGTGAAATGGAACACTGAAGCTTTCTTT.